What follows describes a single TCR beta chain. Its target is not known. Trimming removed 1 base at V and 5 bases at J, with 12 bases between. This CDR3 spans 15 amino acids. Germline V gives CDR1 MNHGY, CDR2 SVAAGI. The sample originates from a study of early T cells in non-severe SARS-CoV-2 infection. Notes on the study in general: The study's VDJdb matching favored anti-spike CD8 responses and missed private and CD4 specificities.

Individual cDNA molecules received unique molecular identifiers during library preparation. TCRdb analysed the 5' RACE reads with MiXCR anew, one entry per CDR3 protein. The sample holds roughly 60,000 distinct CDR3 sequences, about 10% seen once. V and J are TRBV6-9 and TRBJ1-5, with D tentatively TRBD1 (6 bases). Sequenced here: whole blood, sampled at baseline. This receptor was identified in an adult who was a healthcare worker with PCR-confirmed SARS-CoV-2 infection or an uninfected control (not recorded which). CDR3 coding DNA: TGTGCCAGCAGTTATTTCGGGGGGGCGCATCAGCCCCAGCATTTT. This gives the protein CASSYFGGAHQPQHF.